The 18 T cell receptor beta chains reported below all come from one sample, sequenced in a study of CD4 T cells in relation to SARS-CoV-2 and coronaviruses. Here immunoSEQ multiplex PCR was the method, and the copy in TCRdb shows in-frame clones only, minus some. Among about 34,000 clones listed, more than 65% were seen once. The antigens for these receptors are not known. The sequenced sample was memory CD4+ T cells from PBMCs, cultured in vitro. The receptors here all came from an adult with COVID-19.

Regarding this clone: Additional DNA sequences in this sample encode the identical CDR3. The chain carries TRBV7-2 and TRBJ1-1; D gene ambiguous. Germline V gene data show CDR1 as SGHTA and CDR2 as FQGNSA. V was trimmed by 1 base and J by 1 base, leaving 7 bases between them. CDR3 size: 14 residues. CDR3 sequence (DNA): TGTGCCAGCAGCTTAGGGAGGTCGAACACTGAAGCTTTCTTT. Residues: CASSLGRSNTEAFF.

The V gene is TRBV7-8, the J gene TRBJ2-3; 12 bases agree with TRBD1. V gave up 5 bases and J gave up 7 bases; unmatched junction bases: 10. CDR3 length equals 16 residues. Germline CDR1 reads SGHVS; CDR2 reads FQNEAQ. The CDR3, as DNA: TGTGCCAGCAGCCCGAAGCGGGACAGGGGGCGAAATACGCAGTATTTT. Its protein is CASSPKRDRGRNTQYF.

The V and J genes are TRBV5-1 and TRBJ2-5; D remains unclear. Germline V gene sequence: CDR1 SGHRS, CDR2 YFSETQ. The CDR3 has 14 residues. V lost 0 bases, J lost 2 bases, and 8 bases lay in between. The CDR3 region is CASSLVSSQETQYF. The CDR3 region has the DNA TGCGCCAGCAGCTTGGTGTCCTCTCAAGAGACCCAGTACTTC. Supplemented by reference TRBV5-1 and TRBJ2-5, the full variable domain reads KAGVTQTPRYLIKTRGQQVTLSCSPISGHRSVSWYQQTPGQGLQFLFEYFSETQRNKGNFPGRFSGRQFSNSRSEMNVSTLELGDSALYLCASSLVSSQETQYFGPGTRLLVL.

The chain is built from TRBV19 and TRBJ2-2; 8 bases match TRBD1. Germline CDR1 LNHDA, CDR2 SQIVND (reference sequence). This CDR3 is 17 amino acids long. The ends lost 3 bases at V and 3 bases at J; junction bases unmatched: 9. CDR3 sequence (DNA): TGTGCCAGTAGTATTGTGTGGTCGGGACAGGACACCGGGGAGCTGTTTTTT. This gives the protein CASSIVWSGQDTGELFF. Complete variable domain (other parts from reference TRBV19 and TRBJ2-2): DGGITQSPKYLFRKEGQNVTLSCEQNLNHDAMYWYRQDPGQGLRLIYYSQIVNDFQKGDIAEGYSVSREKKESFPLTVTSAQKNPTAFYLCASSIVWSGQDTGELFFGEGSRLTVL.

This clone has a handful of counts. V and J are TRBV7-9 and TRBJ2-1, with D hard to call. V was pared by 0 bases and J by 0 bases, with 6 bases between. There are 15 residues in the CDR3. Looked up from germline, CDR1 is SEHNR and CDR2 is FQNEAQ (reference sequence). CDR3 protein: CASSLAASSYNEQFF. CDR3 sequence (DNA): TGTGCCAGCAGCTTAGCAGCGAGCTCCTACAATGAGCAGTTCTTC.

The CDR3 protein is CASTPGTVEKLFF. CDR3 DNA sequence: TGTGCCAGCACCCCAGGGACAGTCGAAAAACTGTTTTTT. The chain combines TRBV6-6 with TRBJ1-4, with TRBD1 matching 7 bases. Germline-derived CDR1 and CDR2 are MNHNY and SVGAGI (reference sequence). The CDR3 runs 13 residues. J lost 8 bases, V lost 7 bases, and 7 bases had no gene match.

V and J are TRBV28 and TRBJ2-7; 8 bases agree with TRBD1. The V gene's germline CDR1 is MDHEN and CDR2 SYDVKM. This CDR3 is 12 amino acids long. V dropped 3 bases and J dropped 6; count of bases not matched to a gene: 1. In nucleotides, the CDR3 is TGTGCCAGCAGTTTCAGGGGGCTCGAGCAGTACTTC. Amino acids: CASSFRGLEQYF.

The gene calls are TRBV24-1 and TRBJ2-5; 8 bases are shared with TRBD1. The CDR3 extends over 14 amino acids. Per the germline V gene, CDR1 is KGHDR and CDR2 is SFDVKD. Trimming removed 4 bases from V and 7 bases from J; junction bases left unmatched: 7. DNA of the CDR3: TGTGCCACCAGTGAATCACGACAGGGGAGGACCCAGTACTTC. Residues: CATSESRQGRTQYF.

The table lists this clone with a count of one. The rearrangement joins TRBV15 to TRBJ2-6; D unclear. The CDR3 loop spans 18 amino acids. CDR1 and CDR2 from the germline V gene are LNHNV and YYDKDF (reference sequence). V dropped 0 bases and J dropped 0 bases, with 12 bases sitting between them. As DNA, the CDR3 is TGTGCCACCAGCAGAGATCTGGGCAGCAGCTCTGGGGCCAACGTCCTGACTTTC. It translates to CATSRDLGSSSGANVLTF.

The gene calls are TRBV7-2 and TRBJ2-7; 7 nucleotides match TRBD2. The CDR3 spans 14 residues. V gave up 0 bases and J gave up 4 bases; unmatched junction bases: 3. The germline CDR1 and CDR2 sequences are SGHTA and FQGNSA. In DNA, the CDR3 is TGTGCCAGCAGCTTAGCGGGAGGGTCATACGAGCAGTACTTC. This sequence encodes CASSLAGGSYEQYF.

This clone appeared a single time. The rearrangement joins TRBV19 to TRBJ1-6, with TRBD1 matching 7 bases. This CDR3 is built from 13 residues. V trimming: 9 bases; J trimming: 6 bases; junction bases outside the gene matches: 5. Germline V gene data show CDR1 as LNHDA and CDR2 as SQIVND (reference sequence). The CDR3 is CASMGQLNSPLHF. As DNA, the CDR3 is TGTGCCAGCATGGGACAGCTTAATTCACCCCTCCACTTT. Full variable domain (missing parts from reference TRBV19 and TRBJ1-6): DGGITQSPKYLFRKEGQNVTLSCEQNLNHDAMYWYRQDPGQGLRLIYYSQIVNDFQKGDIAEGYSVSREKKESFPLTVTSAQKNPTAFYLCASMGQLNSPLHFGNGTRLTVT.

The V and J genes are TRBV11-2 and TRBJ2-3; D gene ambiguous. This CDR3 has 14 amino acids. Looked up from germline, CDR1 is SGHAT and CDR2 is FQNNGV. Trimming pared 3 bases from V and 2 bases from J, leaving 9 bases between. The CDR3 DNA sequence: TGTGCCAGCAGCTTCTCGGAAGCCACAGATACGCAGTATTTT. Encoded protein: CASSFSEATDTQYF.

By sample fraction, this clone is medium-sized. The chain combines TRBV6-6 with TRBJ1-4; no firm D call. The CDR3 is made up of 14 amino acids. The V and J ends lost 4 bases and 7 bases respectively, with 13 bases between them. Germline V CDR1 and CDR2: MNHNY, SVGAGI (reference sequence). The CDR3, as DNA: TGTGCCAGCAGTTCCCAAGGATCGCTTGAAAAACTGTTTTTT. Its translation is CASSSQGSLEKLFF.

V and J are TRBV9 and TRBJ2-3; no firm D call. Germline CDR1 SGDLS, CDR2 YYNGEE. The CDR3 covers 15 residues. Trimming left V 0 bases short and J 2 bases short, with 10 bases between. The CDR3 DNA follows: TGTGCCAGCAGCGTAGGCATCCAAGCCACAGATACGCAGTATTTT. Its translation: CASSVGIQATDTQYF.

This sequence joins TRBV19 and TRBJ2-2; 11 bases map to TRBD1. Germline loops: CDR1 LNHDA, CDR2 SQIVND (reference sequence). V lost 6 bases, J lost 5 bases, and 5 bases stayed unmatched. The CDR3 is 15 residues long. CDR3 nucleotides: TGTGCCAGTAGGAGGGGGACAGGGGGTACCGGGGAGCTGTTTTTT. Its protein product is CASRRGTGGTGELFF.

The V call is TRBV4-2, the J call TRBJ1-2, with 8 bases lining up with TRBD1. The germline CDR1 and CDR2 sequences are LGHNA and YNFKEQ. V was clipped by 3 bases and J by 6 bases; unmatched bases: 6. The CDR3 is made up of 14 amino acids. Written as DNA, the CDR3 is TGTGCCAGCAGCCAGCCTCAGGGGGCGAATGGCTACACCTTC. Translated, it gives CASSQPQGANGYTF.

The chain carries TRBV24-1 and TRBJ2-1, with TRBD2 matching 13 bases. CDR1 is KGHDR, CDR2 SFDVKD, per germline. The V segment lost 3 bases and the J segment 7 bases; nucleotides outside the gene matches: 5. The CDR3 covers 16 residues. Here the CDR3 DNA reads TGTGCCACCAGTGATCGGACTAGCGGGAGAGTTAATGAGCAGTTCTTC. Amino acids: CATSDRTSGRVNEQFF.

This chain joins TRBV6-5 and TRBJ1-2; a weak D match, TRBD1 (5 bases). The CDR3 sequence is 13 residues long. Germline CDR1 is MNHEY and CDR2 is SVGAGI. Deletions cut 2 bases from V and 4 bases from J, with 8 bases between. The CDR3 sequence is CASSYGAGYGYTF. As DNA, the CDR3 is TGTGCCAGCAGTTACGGGGCTGGCTATGGCTACACCTTC.